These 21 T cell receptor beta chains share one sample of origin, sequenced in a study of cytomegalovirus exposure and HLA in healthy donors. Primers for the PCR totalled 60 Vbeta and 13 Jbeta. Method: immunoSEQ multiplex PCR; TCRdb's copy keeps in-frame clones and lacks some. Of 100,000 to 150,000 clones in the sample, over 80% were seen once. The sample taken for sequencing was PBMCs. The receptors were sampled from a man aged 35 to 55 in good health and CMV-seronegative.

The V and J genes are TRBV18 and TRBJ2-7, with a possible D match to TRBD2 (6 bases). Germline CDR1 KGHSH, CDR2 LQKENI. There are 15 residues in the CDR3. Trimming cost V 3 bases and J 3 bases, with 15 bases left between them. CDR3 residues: CASSPKGGAGYEQYF. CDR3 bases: TGTGCCAGCTCACCCAAGGGAGGAGCGGGCTACGAGCAGTACTTC.

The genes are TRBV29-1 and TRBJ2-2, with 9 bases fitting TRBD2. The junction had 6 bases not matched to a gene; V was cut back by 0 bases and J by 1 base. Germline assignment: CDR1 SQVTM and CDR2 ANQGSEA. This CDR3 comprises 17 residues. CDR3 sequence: CSVEEWREGGNTGELFF. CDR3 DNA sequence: TGCAGCGTTGAAGAATGGCGGGAGGGAGGGAACACCGGGGAGCTGTTTTTT.

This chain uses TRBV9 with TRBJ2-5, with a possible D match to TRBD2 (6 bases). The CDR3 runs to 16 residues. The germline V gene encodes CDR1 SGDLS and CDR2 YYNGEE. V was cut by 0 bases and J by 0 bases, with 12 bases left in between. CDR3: CASSVAGGTYQETQYF. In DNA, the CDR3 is TGTGCCAGCAGCGTAGCGGGCGGGACGTACCAAGAGACCCAGTACTTC.

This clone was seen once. CDR3 protein: CASSEGYEQYF. As DNA, the CDR3 is TGCGCCAGCAGCGAGGGCTACGAGCAGTACTTC. The chain joins TRBV5-1 to TRBJ2-7; D possibly corresponds to TRBD2 (5 bases). The CDR3 is 11 amino acids. Looked up from germline, CDR1 is SGHRS and CDR2 is YFSETQ. V was clipped by 4 bases and J by 3 bases, with 5 bases between them.

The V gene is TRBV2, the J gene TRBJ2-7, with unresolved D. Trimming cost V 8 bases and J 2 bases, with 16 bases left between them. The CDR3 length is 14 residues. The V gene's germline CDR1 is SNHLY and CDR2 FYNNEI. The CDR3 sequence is CASRKESVAYEQYF. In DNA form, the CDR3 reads TGTGCCAGCCGAAAGGAAAGCGTTGCCTACGAGCAGTACTTC.

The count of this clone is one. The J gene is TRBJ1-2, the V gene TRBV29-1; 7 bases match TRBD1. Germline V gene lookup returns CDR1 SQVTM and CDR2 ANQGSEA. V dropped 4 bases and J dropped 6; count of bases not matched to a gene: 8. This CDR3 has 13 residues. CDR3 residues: CSVVGQPDHGYTF. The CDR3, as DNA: TGCAGCGTTGTGGGACAGCCTGACCATGGCTACACCTTC.

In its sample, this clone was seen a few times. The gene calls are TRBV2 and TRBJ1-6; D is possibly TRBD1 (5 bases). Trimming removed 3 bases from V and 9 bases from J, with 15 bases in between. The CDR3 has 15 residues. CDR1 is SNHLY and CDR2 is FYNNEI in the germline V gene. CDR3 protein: CASSDGLRDGSPLHF. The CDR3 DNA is TGTGCCAGCAGTGACGGACTAAGGGACGGTTCACCCCTCCACTTT. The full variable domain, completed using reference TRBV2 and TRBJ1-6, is EPEVTQTPSHQVTQMGQEVILRCVPISNHLYFYWYRQILGQKVEFLVSFYNNEISEKSEIFDDQFSVERPDGSNFTLKIRSTKLEDSAMYFCASSDGLRDGSPLHFGNGTRLTVT.

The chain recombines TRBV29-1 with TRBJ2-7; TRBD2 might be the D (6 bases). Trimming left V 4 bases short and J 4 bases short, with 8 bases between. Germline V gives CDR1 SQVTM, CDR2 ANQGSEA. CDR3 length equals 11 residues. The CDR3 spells CSVVRGYEQYF. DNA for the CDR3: TGCAGCGTTGTTCGGGGGTACGAGCAGTACTTC.

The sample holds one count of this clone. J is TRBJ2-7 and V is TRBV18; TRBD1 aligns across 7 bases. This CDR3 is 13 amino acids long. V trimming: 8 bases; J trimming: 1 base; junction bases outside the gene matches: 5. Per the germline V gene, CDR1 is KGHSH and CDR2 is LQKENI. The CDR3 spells CASRTGQSYEQYF. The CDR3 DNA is TGTGCCAGCCGAACGGGACAGTCCTACGAGCAGTACTTC. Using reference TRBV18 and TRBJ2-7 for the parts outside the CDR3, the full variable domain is NAGVMQNPRHLVRRRGQEARLRCSPMKGHSHVYWYRQLPEEGLKFMVYLQKENIIDESGMPKERFSAEFPKEGPSILRIQQVVRGDSAAYFCASRTGQSYEQYFGPGTRLTVT.

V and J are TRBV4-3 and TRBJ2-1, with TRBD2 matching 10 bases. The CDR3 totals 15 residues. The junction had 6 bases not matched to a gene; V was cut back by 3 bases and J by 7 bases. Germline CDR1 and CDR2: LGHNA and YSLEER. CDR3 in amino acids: CASSHYETSGNEQFF. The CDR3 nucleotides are TGCGCCAGCAGCCATTATGAGACTAGCGGGAATGAGCAGTTCTTC.

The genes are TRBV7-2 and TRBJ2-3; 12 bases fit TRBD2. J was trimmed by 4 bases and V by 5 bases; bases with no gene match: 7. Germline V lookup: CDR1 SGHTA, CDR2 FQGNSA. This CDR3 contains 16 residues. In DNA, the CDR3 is TGTGCCAGCAGCCACCCGGGACTAGCGGGCCCAGATACGCAGTATTTT. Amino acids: CASSHPGLAGPDTQYF. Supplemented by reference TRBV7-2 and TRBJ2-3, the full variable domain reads GAGVSQSPSNKVTEKGKDVELRCDPISGHTALYWYRQSLGQGLEFLIYFQGNSAPDKSGLPSDRFSAERTGGSVSTLTIQRTQQEDSAVYLCASSHPGLAGPDTQYFGPGTRLTVL.

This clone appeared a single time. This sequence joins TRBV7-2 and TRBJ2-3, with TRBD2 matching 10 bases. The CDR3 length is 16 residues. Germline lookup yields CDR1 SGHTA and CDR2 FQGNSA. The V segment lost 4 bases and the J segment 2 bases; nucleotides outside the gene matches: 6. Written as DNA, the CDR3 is TGTGCCAGCAGCTCGCCCGGGACTAGCGTCACAGATACGCAGTATTTT. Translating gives CASSSPGTSVTDTQYF.

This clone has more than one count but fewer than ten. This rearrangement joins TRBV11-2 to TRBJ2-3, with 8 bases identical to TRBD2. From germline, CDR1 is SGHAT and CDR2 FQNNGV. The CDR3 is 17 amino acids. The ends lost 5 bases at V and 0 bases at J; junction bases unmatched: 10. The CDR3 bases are TGTGCCAGCAGCGCTCATTGGGGACTAGGGAGCACAGATACGCAGTATTTT. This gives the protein CASSAHWGLGSTDTQYF.

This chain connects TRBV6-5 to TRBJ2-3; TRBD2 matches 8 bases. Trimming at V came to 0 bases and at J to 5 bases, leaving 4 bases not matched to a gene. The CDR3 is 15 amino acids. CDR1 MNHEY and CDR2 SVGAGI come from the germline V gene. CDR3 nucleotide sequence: TGTGCCAGCAGTTACTCGAGCGGGGGATTAGATACGCAGTATTTT. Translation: CASSYSSGGLDTQYF.

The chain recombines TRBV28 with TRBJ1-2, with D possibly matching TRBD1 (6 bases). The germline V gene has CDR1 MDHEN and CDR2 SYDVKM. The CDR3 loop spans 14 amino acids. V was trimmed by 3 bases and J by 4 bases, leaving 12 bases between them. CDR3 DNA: TGTGCCAGCAGTTTGATGGACAGATTCTATGGCTACACCTTC. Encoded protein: CASSLMDRFYGYTF.

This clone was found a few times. This CDR3 reads CASSDQSGEDTQYF. The CDR3 coding sequence is TGTGCCAGCAGTGATCAATCGGGGGAAGATACGCAGTATTTT. The rearrangement joins TRBV25-1 to TRBJ2-3; TRBD2 might be the D (6 bases). The V end lost 3 bases, the J end lost 5 bases, and 12 bases lay between the germline ends. This CDR3 region has 14 residues. Germline CDR1 and CDR2: MGHDK and SYGVNS.

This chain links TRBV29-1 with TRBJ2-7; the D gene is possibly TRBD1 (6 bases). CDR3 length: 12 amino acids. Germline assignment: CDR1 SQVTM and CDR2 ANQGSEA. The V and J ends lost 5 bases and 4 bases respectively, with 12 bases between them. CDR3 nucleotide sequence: TGCAGCGTTTTAACAGGGAATTACGAGCAGTACTTC. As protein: CSVLTGNYEQYF.

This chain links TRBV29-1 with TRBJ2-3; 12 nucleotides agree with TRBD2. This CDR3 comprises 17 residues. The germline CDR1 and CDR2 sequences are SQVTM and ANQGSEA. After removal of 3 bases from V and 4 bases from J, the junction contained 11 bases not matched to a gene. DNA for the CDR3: TGCAGCGTTGAGTCGGCTAGCGGGAGGGCCTGGGCAGATACGCAGTATTTT. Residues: CSVESASGRAWADTQYF.

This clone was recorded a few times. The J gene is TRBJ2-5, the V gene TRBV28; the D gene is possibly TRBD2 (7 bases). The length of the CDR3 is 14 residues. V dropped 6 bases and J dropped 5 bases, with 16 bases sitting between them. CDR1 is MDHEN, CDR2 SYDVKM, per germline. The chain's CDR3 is CASSWGGPGETQYF. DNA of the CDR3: TGTGCCAGCAGCTGGGGGGGGCCTGGGGAGACCCAGTACTTC.

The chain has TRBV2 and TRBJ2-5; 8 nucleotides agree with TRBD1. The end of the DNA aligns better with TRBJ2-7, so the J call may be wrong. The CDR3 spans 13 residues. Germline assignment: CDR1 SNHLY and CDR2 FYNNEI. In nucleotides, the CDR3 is TGTGCCAGCAAATGGCAGGGGGCGGACGAGCAGTACTTC. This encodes CASKWQGADEQYF.

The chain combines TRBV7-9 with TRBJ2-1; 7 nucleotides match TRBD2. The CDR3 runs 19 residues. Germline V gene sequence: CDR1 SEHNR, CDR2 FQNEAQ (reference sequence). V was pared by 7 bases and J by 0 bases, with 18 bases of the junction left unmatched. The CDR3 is CASIPTGLADRSSYNEQFF. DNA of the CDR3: TGTGCCAGCATCCCCACCGGGCTAGCGGATCGAAGCTCCTACAATGAGCAGTTCTTC.